The clone carrying this T cell receptor beta chain was found a few times. An end of the junction differs from the germline gene, which may be a read error. The data are from a study of cytomegalovirus exposure and HLA in healthy donors. The CDR3 is made up of 18 amino acids. Germline V CDR1 and CDR2: SEHNR, FQNEAQ (reference sequence). In the PCR, 60 Vbeta and 13 Jbeta primers were used. Here immunoSEQ multiplex PCR was the method, and the copy in TCRdb shows in-frame clones only, minus some. The sample lists around 150,000 clones, roughly 78% seen once, with approximately 4.3% in the top ten. The sequencing input was PBMCs. The clonotype was recovered from a man between 25 and 39 years old in good health. The J gene is TRBJ1-3, the V gene TRBV7-9, with D hard to call. The CDR3 region is CSSSLDGLRSISGNTIYF. The CDR3 nucleotides are TGTTCCAGCAGCTTAGATGGTCTCCGGTCAATCTCTGGAAACACCATATATTTT.